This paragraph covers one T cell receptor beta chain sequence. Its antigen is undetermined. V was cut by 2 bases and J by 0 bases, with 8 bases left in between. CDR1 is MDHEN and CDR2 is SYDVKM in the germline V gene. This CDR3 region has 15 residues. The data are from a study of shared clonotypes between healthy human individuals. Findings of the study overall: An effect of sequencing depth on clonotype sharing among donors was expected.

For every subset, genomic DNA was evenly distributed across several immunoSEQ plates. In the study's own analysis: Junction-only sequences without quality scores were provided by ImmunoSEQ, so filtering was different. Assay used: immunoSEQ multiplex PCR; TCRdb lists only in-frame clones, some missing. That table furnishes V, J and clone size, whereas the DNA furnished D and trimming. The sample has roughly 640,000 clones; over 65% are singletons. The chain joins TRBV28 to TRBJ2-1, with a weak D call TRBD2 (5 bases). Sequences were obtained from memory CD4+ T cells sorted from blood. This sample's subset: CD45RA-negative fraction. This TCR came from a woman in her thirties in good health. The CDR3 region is CASSLTRDSYNEQFF. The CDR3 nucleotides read TGTGCCAGCAGTTTAACCCGGGACTCCTACAATGAGCAGTTCTTC.